This paragraph covers one T cell receptor (beta chain) sequence. This specimen belongs to a study of chemoradiotherapy in HPV16-positive cancers. The method was immunoSEQ multiplex PCR; TCRdb's version includes in-frame clones alone and lacks a portion of them. The sample includes around 11,000 clones, just over 90% of them seen just once. Germline V gives CDR1 SGHRS, CDR2 YFSETQ. V gave up 0 bases and J gave up 1 base, with 10 bases separating them. This CDR3 is 15 amino acids long. The sequencing here drew on blood, taken from a patient who underwent chemoradiotherapy. This TCR came from a human donor with HPV-associated anogenital cancer. This chain uses TRBV5-1 with TRBJ1-1; D perhaps matches TRBD1 (5 bases). The CDR3 region is CASSLEAQENTEAFF. The CDR3 nucleotides read TGCGCCAGCAGCTTGGAAGCACAGGAGAACACTGAAGCTTTCTTT. The variable domain in full, with the rest retrieved from reference TRBV5-1 and TRBJ1-1, is KAGVTQTPRYLIKTRGQQVTLSCSPISGHRSVSWYQQTPGQGLQFLFEYFSETQRNKGNFPGRFSGRQFSNSRSEMNVSTLELGDSALYLCASSLEAQENTEAFFGQGTRLTVV.